The next 31 T cell receptor beta chains were all read from a single sample in a study of long-term antiretroviral therapy in people with HIV. At survey level, the immunoSEQ assay was run in its v3.0 version. Libraries were prepared by immunoSEQ multiplex PCR; TCRdb keeps only in-frame clonotypes and omits some of them. The table has several thousand clones, roughly 84% seen once; the top ten hold almost 4.5%. Sample: unsorted PBMCs, taken 0.3 years after starting antiretroviral therapy. These receptors originate from a woman aged 45-59 years with HIV.

The chain is built from TRBV7-3 and TRBJ2-2; either TRBD1 or TRBD2 may fit D (5 bases each). Looked up from germline, CDR1 is SGHTA and CDR2 is FQGTGA. The CDR3 totals 14 residues. V was pared by 2 bases and J by 6 bases, with 10 bases between. The CDR3 DNA is TGTGCCAGCAGCTTACTAGCAGGGTCCGGGGAGCTGTTTTTT. Translated, it gives CASSLLAGSGELFF.

The gene calls are TRBV6-6 and TRBJ2-6; D may be TRBD1 (7 bases). CDR1 MNHNY and CDR2 SVGAGI come from the germline V gene (reference sequence). Trimming cost V 5 bases and J 3 bases, with 14 bases left between them. CDR3 length: 16 amino acids. The CDR3 reads CASSPGGSFGANVLTF. The CDR3 nucleotides read TGTGCCAGCAGTCCAGGGGGGAGCTTTGGGGCCAACGTCCTGACTTTC.

This sequence joins TRBV5-1 and TRBJ2-2; D is undetermined. CDR3 length: 13 residues. Germline loops: CDR1 SGHRS, CDR2 YFSETQ. V lost 4 bases, J lost 0 bases, and 4 bases lay in between. DNA for the CDR3: TGCGCCAGCAGCGAAGCGAACACCGGGGAGCTGTTTTTT. Translated: CASSEANTGELFF.

The chain employs TRBV9 and TRBJ2-5; 8 nucleotides match TRBD1. The CDR3 loop spans 15 amino acids. Germline V lookup: CDR1 SGDLS, CDR2 YYNGEE. V dropped 1 base and J dropped 5; count of bases not matched to a gene: 7. In DNA form, the CDR3 reads TGTGCCAGCAGCGTATTGGCAGGGGGCAGGGAGACCCAGTACTTC. Protein: CASSVLAGGRETQYF.

The V gene is TRBV4-1, the J gene TRBJ2-5; 8 nucleotides match TRBD1. Trimming took 5 bases from V and 5 from J; bases not matched to a gene: 10. The CDR3 is 15 amino acids. Germline V gene sequence: CDR1 MGHRA, CDR2 YSYEKL. This CDR3 reads CASSSRTGLRETQYF. The CDR3 DNA is TGCGCCAGCAGCTCCCGGACAGGGCTCCGGGAGACCCAGTACTTC.

The rearrangement joins TRBV7-2 to TRBJ2-5; 10 bases are a match to TRBD2. CDR1 SGHTA and CDR2 FQGNSA come from the germline V gene. Trimming at V came to 1 base and at J to 1 base, leaving 3 bases not matched to a gene. There are 16 residues in the CDR3. CDR3: CASSLGLAGAQETQYF. The CDR3 bases are TGTGCCAGCAGCTTAGGGCTAGCGGGGGCCCAAGAGACCCAGTACTTC. Full variable domain (rest looked up from reference TRBV7-2 and TRBJ2-5): GAGVSQSPSNKVTEKGKDVELRCDPISGHTALYWYRQSLGQGLEFLIYFQGNSAPDKSGLPSDRFSAERTGGSVSTLTIQRTQQEDSAVYLCASSLGLAGAQETQYFGPGTRLLVL.

The DNA of the CDR3 is TGTGCCACCAGCAGCTCCTTAGGGAACGAGCAGTACTTC. Translation: CATSSSLGNEQYF. The chain recombines TRBV15 with TRBJ2-7; unclear D gene. Germline V gene lookup returns CDR1 LNHNV and CDR2 YYDKDF (reference sequence). There are 13 residues in the CDR3. Trimming cost V 3 bases and J 5 bases, with 11 bases left between them.

V and J are TRBV7-9 and TRBJ1-5, with D tentatively TRBD1 (5 bases). This CDR3 has 13 amino acids. CDR1 is SEHNR, CDR2 FQNEAQ, per germline (reference sequence). Trimming left V 5 bases short and J 2 bases short, with 7 bases between. The CDR3 DNA follows: TGTGCCAGCAGCGGACAAGGCAATCAGCCCCAGCATTTT. Protein sequence: CASSGQGNQPQHF.

The sample holds a few counts of this clone. The V gene is TRBV4-2, the J gene TRBJ1-2; the D is unclear. Germline V gene lookup returns CDR1 LGHNA and CDR2 YNFKEQ. With 0 bases removed from V and 3 bases from J, the gap between germline ends came to 8 bases. This CDR3 spans 14 amino acids. Here the CDR3 DNA reads TGTGCCAGCAGCCAAGAACAGCGGGACTATGGCTACACCTTC. Its protein is CASSQEQRDYGYTF.

The V call is TRBV15, the J call TRBJ1-5, with 8 nucleotides matching TRBD1. Germline CDR1 reads LNHNV; CDR2 reads YYDKDF (reference sequence). The ends lost 5 bases at V and 11 bases at J; junction bases unmatched: 17. CDR3 length equals 16 residues. The CDR3, as DNA: TGTGCCACCAGCGGGGAGGACAGGGTTCCCAATCCCGCCCAGCATTTT. The encoded protein is CATSGEDRVPNPAQHF.

Of note for this clone: One end of the junction is discordant with germline, which a read error may explain. The chain is built from TRBV7-7 and TRBJ1-3; tentatively, D is TRBD1 (6 bases). The CDR3 is 15 amino acids. Per germline, CDR1 SSHAT and CDR2 FNYEAQ (reference sequence). The CDR3 spells CASSLSRGPGNTIYF. The CDR3 nucleotides read TGTGCTAGCAGCTTAAGCCGGGGGCCTGGAAACACCATATATTTT.

V usage is TRBV7-8 and J usage is TRBJ2-7; 7 positions match TRBD1. The J segment lost 5 bases and the V segment lost 8 bases, leaving 6 bases of the junction unmatched. The CDR3 contains 12 residues. CDR1 is SGHVS and CDR2 is FQNEAQ in the germline V gene. The CDR3 bases are TGTGCCAGCTCGAGACAGGGCCACGAGCAGTACTTC. Protein: CASSRQGHEQYF.

The chain employs TRBV2 and TRBJ1-2, with unresolved D. This CDR3 has 16 residues. Germline V CDR1 and CDR2: SNHLY, FYNNEI. V shed 2 bases and J shed 3 bases, with 16 bases lying between them. The CDR3 reads CASSETLGLGYYGYTF. CDR3 coding DNA: TGTGCCAGCAGTGAAACCCTGGGTTTAGGGTACTATGGCTACACCTTC.

This chain joins TRBV11-2 and TRBJ1-2, with D hard to call. Per germline, CDR1 SGHAT and CDR2 FQNNGV. This CDR3 has 16 amino acids. Trimming pared 3 bases from V and 6 bases from J, leaving 20 bases between. CDR3 DNA sequence: TGTGCCAGCAGCTTGACGGGGAAGGGAAGAGTGGATGGCTACACCTTC. Translating it yields CASSLTGKGRVDGYTF.

This chain uses TRBV18 with TRBJ1-6; D uncertain. V gave up 5 bases and J gave up 7 bases, with 12 bases separating them. Germline assignment: CDR1 KGHSH and CDR2 LQKENI. The CDR3 extends over 14 amino acids. The CDR3 bases are TGTGCCAGCTCATCTTTGGCGATCAATTCACCCCTCCACTTT. It encodes CASSSLAINSPLHF.

This clone was detected only a few times. The V and J genes are TRBV18 and TRBJ1-3; D gene ambiguous. Germline loops: CDR1 KGHSH, CDR2 LQKENI. The CDR3 length is 14 residues. V was pared by 3 bases and J by 0 bases, with 6 bases between. The CDR3 sequence: CASSPGASGNTIYF. The CDR3 DNA sequence: TGTGCCAGCTCACCTGGAGCCTCTGGAAACACCATATATTTT.

The chain carries TRBV5-1 and TRBJ2-5; D remains unclear. Trimming cost V 7 bases and J 1 base, with 11 bases left between them. Germline lookup yields CDR1 SGHRS and CDR2 YFSETQ. This CDR3 has 13 amino acids. The chain's CDR3 is CASASGFQETQYF. Here the CDR3 DNA reads TGCGCCAGCGCCTCGGGTTTCCAAGAGACCCAGTACTTC.

The chain couples TRBV7-3 to TRBJ1-1, with TRBD1 matching over 7 bases. The ends lost 5 bases at V and 11 bases at J; junction bases unmatched: 5. This CDR3 spans 11 amino acids. Germline-derived CDR1 and CDR2 are SGHTA and FQGTGA. The CDR3 reads CASSRQGEAFF. The CDR3 nucleotides are TGTGCCAGCAGCAGACAGGGTGAGGCTTTCTTT.

This clone came up once. This chain uses TRBV11-1 with TRBJ1-4; tentative D call: TRBD1 (6 bases). V gave up 3 bases and J gave up 0 bases, with 11 bases separating them. The CDR3 runs 16 residues. CDR1 SGHAT and CDR2 FQDESV come from the germline V gene (reference sequence). The CDR3 here is CASSLEDSATNEKLFF. CDR3 coding DNA: TGTGCCAGCAGCTTGGAGGACAGTGCAACTAATGAAAAACTGTTTTTT.

The rearrangement uses TRBV6-1 and TRBJ1-2, with D perhaps matching TRBD1 (5 bases). Trimming took off 9 bases at V and 2 bases at J, with 16 bases between the two ends. The CDR3 totals 14 residues. Germline V lookup: CDR1 MNHNS, CDR2 SASEGT. The CDR3 protein is CARRGGGDNYGYTF. CDR3 nucleotides: TGTGCCAGACGGGGCGGCGGGGACAACTATGGCTACACCTTC.

The chain recombines TRBV19 with TRBJ1-2, with D possibly being TRBD1 (6 bases). The germline CDR1 and CDR2 sequences are LNHDA and SQIVND (reference sequence). Between the trimmed V and J ends, which lost 6 bases and 4 bases, there was a span of 21 bases. This CDR3 contains 16 residues. CDR3 in DNA: TGTGCCAGTAGGGGGGGCGCAGCCCCCCAATCCTATGGCTACACCTTC. Amino acids: CASRGGAAPQSYGYTF.

V usage is TRBV7-2 and J usage is TRBJ2-3, with D unclear. The CDR3 is 15 residues long. V lost 1 base and J lost 2, with 10 bases in between. CDR1 is SGHTA and CDR2 is FQGNSA in the germline V gene. The CDR3 region is CASSLDTLITDTQYF. The DNA for the CDR3 is TGTGCCAGCAGCTTAGATACCCTGATCACAGATACGCAGTATTTT.

This chain connects TRBV29-1 to TRBJ2-7; 8 bases are a match to TRBD1. V lost 5 bases and J lost 6; bases outside the gene matches: 6. This CDR3 has 12 amino acids. Looked up from germline, CDR1 is SQVTM and CDR2 is ANQGSEA. DNA for the CDR3: TGCAGCGTTACAGGGGGTTCGGGCGAGCAGTACTTC. Protein product: CSVTGGSGEQYF.

Turning to this clone: The junction departs from the called germline gene at one end, perhaps through a read error. V and J are TRBV14 and TRBJ1-4; D is ambiguous. The CDR3 contains 15 residues. CDR1 SGHDN and CDR2 FVKESK come from the germline V gene. The CDR3 loop reads CASSKDPGANEKLFF. CDR3 DNA: TGTGCCAGCAGCAAAGACCCTGGGGCTAATGAAAAACTGTTTTTT.

The chain combines TRBV5-1 with TRBJ2-2, with D perhaps TRBD1 (6 bases). CDR1 SGHRS and CDR2 YFSETQ come from the germline V gene. The germline V and J ends were trimmed by 6 bases and 3 bases, with 12 bases remaining between them. This CDR3 spans 14 amino acids. CDR3 sequence reads: CASKERTDTGELFF. The CDR3 DNA sequence: TGCGCCAGCAAGGAACGGACAGACACCGGGGAGCTGTTTTTT.

The rearrangement joins TRBV29-1 to TRBJ2-1; 7 positions match TRBD2. Germline-derived CDR1 and CDR2 are SQVTM and ANQGSEA. The V segment lost 6 bases and the J segment 4 bases; nucleotides outside the gene matches: 18. The CDR3 has 17 residues. In nucleotides, the CDR3 is TGCAGCGTAGGCCCTTTTTGGGGGGGGATAAGATACAATGAGCAGTTCTTC. As protein: CSVGPFWGGIRYNEQFF.

This clone appeared a single time. This chain connects TRBV7-2 to TRBJ1-5; no definite D call. CDR3 length: 12 residues. Germline lookup yields CDR1 SGHTA and CDR2 FQGNSA. Between the trimmed V and J ends, which lost 5 bases and 9 bases, there was a span of 11 bases. The CDR3 DNA reads TGTGCCAGCAGCGCCCCTGATCGGCCCCAGCATTTT. Translated, it gives CASSAPDRPQHF.

The V gene is TRBV6-4, the J gene TRBJ2-1; D ambiguous. V lost 6 bases and J 0 bases, leaving 12 bases between the germline ends. There are 15 residues in the CDR3. Per the germline V gene, CDR1 is MRHNA and CDR2 is SNTAGT. The CDR3 coding sequence is TGTGCCAGCAGCCCGGACGGCAGCTCCTACAATGAGCAGTTCTTC. This encodes CASSPDGSSYNEQFF.

The chain combines TRBV5-1 with TRBJ1-3; tentatively, D is TRBD1 (6 bases). Germline V gives CDR1 SGHRS, CDR2 YFSETQ. CDR3 length: 16 amino acids. Trimming removed 0 bases at V and 0 bases at J, with 10 bases between. CDR3 residues: CASSLAGGPSGNTIYF. The CDR3 DNA sequence: TGCGCCAGCAGCTTGGCCGGGGGGCCCTCTGGAAACACCATATATTTT.

This chain joins TRBV21-1 and TRBJ1-5. TRBV21-1 is reported as a pseudogene. CDR3 length: 15 amino acids. The CDR3 protein is CASSKHPNYCQPQHF. The CDR3 region has the DNA TGTGCCAGCAGCAAACACCCGAATTACTGCCAGCCCCAGCATTTT.

The chain is built from TRBV7-6 and TRBJ2-7, with D perhaps matching TRBD1 or TRBD2 (5 bases each). Trimming cost V 5 bases and J 0 bases, with 17 bases left between them. CDR3 length: 16 residues. Germline values: CDR1 SGHVS, CDR2 FNYEAQ. The CDR3 reads CASSRYSGASSYEQYF. In DNA form, the CDR3 reads TGTGCCAGCAGCCGATATTCCGGGGCCAGCTCCTACGAGCAGTACTTC.